This entry lists 32 T cell receptor beta chains sequenced from one sample in a study of radiation and T cells in renal cell carcinoma. Time point defined: baseline pretreatment blood. This sample's treatment: 15 Gy SBRT to primary tumor, nephrectomy 4 weeks later. Some clones are missing from TCRdb's copy, which holds only in-frame ones; the method was immunoSEQ multiplex PCR. The data hold about 130,000 clones, with roughly 90% observed a single time. Sequences were derived from blood, sampled from a patient whose treatment included radiotherapy and nephrectomy. The receptors derive from a woman between 45 and 60 years old with renal cell carcinoma.

This chain uses TRBV5-1 with TRBJ2-7; D is undetermined. Germline CDR1 SGHRS, CDR2 YFSETQ. This CDR3 has 14 residues. Trimming left V 0 bases short and J 2 bases short, with 9 bases between. CDR3 region: CASSLDGSTYEQYF. CDR3 in DNA: TGCGCCAGCAGCTTGGACGGCAGTACCTACGAGCAGTACTTC.

The rearrangement uses TRBV6-1 and TRBJ1-1, with 10 bases aligning to TRBD1. The CDR3 contains 14 residues. The V gene end was trimmed by 5 bases and the J gene end by 4 bases; junction bases not matched to a gene: 4. CDR1 MNHNS and CDR2 SASEGT come from the germline V gene. The CDR3 is CASSRQGAITEAFF. In DNA form, the CDR3 reads TGTGCCAGCAGTAGACAGGGGGCTATCACTGAAGCTTTCTTT.

Concerning this clone itself: Additional DNA sequences in this sample encode the identical CDR3. The V gene is TRBV4-3, the J gene TRBJ2-1, with 9 bases aligning to TRBD2. V shed 0 bases, J shed 4 bases, and the junction held 4 bases outside the gene matches. Per germline, CDR1 LGHNA and CDR2 YSLEER. The CDR3 is 16 residues long. In nucleotides, the CDR3 is TGCGCCAGCAGCCAAGACCCGAGCGGGGGGTACAATGAGCAGTTCTTC. Residues: CASSQDPSGGYNEQFF.

The chain is built from TRBV5-6 and TRBJ2-7, with TRBD1 matching over 8 bases. The ends lost 5 bases at V and 2 bases at J; junction bases unmatched: 6. The CDR3 is made up of 14 amino acids. Germline V CDR1 and CDR2: SGHDT, YYEEEE. The CDR3 coding sequence is TGTGCCAGCAGTGGACAGGGTGCCGCCTACGAGCAGTACTTC. Its protein product is CASSGQGAAYEQYF. The variable domain in full, with the rest retrieved from reference TRBV5-6 and TRBJ2-7, is DAGVTQSPTHLIKTRGQQVTLRCSPKSGHDTVSWYQQALGQGPQFIFQYYEEEERQRGNFPDRFSGHQFPNYSSELNVNALLLGDSALYLCASSGQGAAYEQYFGPGTRLTVT.

This chain uses TRBV10-3 with TRBJ1-2; 11 bases match TRBD1. V shed 1 base and J 2 bases; nucleotides not matched to a gene: 3. Germline V gives CDR1 ENHRY, CDR2 SYGVKD. This CDR3 has 16 amino acids. CDR3 in DNA: TGTGCCATCAGTGAGTTCCGGACAGGGGGCAACTATGGCTACACCTTC. As protein: CAISEFRTGGNYGYTF.

V and J are TRBV6-6 and TRBJ2-2; tentatively, D is TRBD1 or TRBD2 (5 bases each). Trimming shortened V by 6 bases and J by 9 bases, and 17 bases separated the two germline ends. The length of the CDR3 is 14 residues. The V gene's germline CDR1 is MNHNY and CDR2 SVGAGI (reference sequence). The CDR3 is CASSTTGFGRELFF. CDR3 nucleotide sequence: TGTGCCAGCAGCACTACAGGCTTCGGGAGGGAGCTGTTTTTT.

This chain links TRBV6-5 with TRBJ2-3; 7 bases match TRBD1. Trimming removed 2 bases from V and 5 bases from J; junction bases left unmatched: 4. CDR1 MNHEY and CDR2 SVGAGI come from the germline V gene. The CDR3 extends over 14 amino acids. This chain's CDR3 is CASSYDTGVDTQYF. CDR3 DNA: TGTGCCAGCAGTTACGATACAGGGGTAGATACGCAGTATTTT.

This sequence joins TRBV27 and TRBJ2-2; D gene unclear. CDR1 is MNHEY and CDR2 is SMNVEV in the germline V gene (reference sequence). The germline V and J ends were trimmed by 7 bases and 2 bases, with 8 bases remaining between them. The CDR3 has 13 residues. Written as DNA, the CDR3 is TGTGCCAGCACAGCCCGTAACACCGGGGAGCTGTTTTTT. It translates to CASTARNTGELFF.

The V and J genes are TRBV6-5 and TRBJ1-1; D call uncertain. Trimming left V 0 bases short and J 1 base short, with 6 bases between. In germline, CDR1 is MNHEY, CDR2 SVGAGI. The CDR3 length is 14 residues. The CDR3, as DNA: TGTGCCAGCAGTTACTCGGCCAGGAACACTGAAGCTTTCTTT. Amino acids: CASSYSARNTEAFF.

This clone was seen a single time. This chain joins TRBV25-1 and TRBJ1-6, with a weak D call TRBD1 (5 bases). Germline loops: CDR1 MGHDK, CDR2 SYGVNS. Trimming removed 5 bases at V and 14 bases at J, with 22 bases between. CDR3 length equals 15 residues. The chain's CDR3 is CASSNEGLPGGTLHF. The DNA of the CDR3 is TGTGCCAGCAGTAACGAGGGGCTCCCCGGGGGGACCCTCCACTTT.

The chain is built from TRBV5-1 and TRBJ1-1; TRBD1 is a possible D gene (5 bases). V shed 0 bases and J shed 1 base, with 10 bases lying between them. Germline V lookup: CDR1 SGHRS, CDR2 YFSETQ. The CDR3 spans 15 residues. CDR3 DNA sequence: TGCGCCAGCAGCTTGGTGGGGGATTGGAACACTGAAGCTTTCTTT. It translates to CASSLVGDWNTEAFF.

This clone was counted only a few times. The V call is TRBV6-1, the J call TRBJ1-2; perhaps TRBD1 as D (6 bases). Trimming left V 5 bases short and J 8 bases short, with 12 bases between. The CDR3 has 12 amino acids. The germline CDR1 and CDR2 sequences are MNHNS and SASEGT. Here the CDR3 DNA reads TGTGCCAGCAGTTTACAGGGTGTGGGCTACACCTTC. Its protein is CASSLQGVGYTF.

This clone was observed once. The rearrangement uses TRBV7-3 and TRBJ2-5; unclear D gene. The V end lost 1 base, the J end lost 1 base, and 7 bases lay between the germline ends. The CDR3 totals 14 residues. Germline V gene lookup returns CDR1 SGHTA and CDR2 FQGTGA. The CDR3 nucleotides read TGTGCCAGCAGCTTAAGTGGGCTCCAAGAGACCCAGTACTTC. The encoded protein is CASSLSGLQETQYF.

V gene TRBV7-2 combines with J gene TRBJ1-2, with D perhaps matching TRBD1 (5 bases). The CDR3 runs 18 residues. CDR1 SGHTA and CDR2 FQGNSA come from the germline V gene. The ends were cut back, 2 bases at V and 6 bases at J, with 25 bases in the middle. The CDR3 sequence: CASSLRARDHITGDGYTF. The CDR3 DNA follows: TGTGCCAGCAGCTTAAGGGCTCGGGACCACATTACAGGAGATGGCTACACCTTC.

The chain couples TRBV19 to TRBJ1-6; D gene unclear. The V gene lost 8 bases and the J gene lost 0 bases, with 17 bases spanning the gap. The CDR3 is 17 amino acids. The germline CDR1 and CDR2 sequences are LNHDA and SQIVND (reference sequence). The DNA for the CDR3 is TGTGCCAGTTCAGGTTCGTTCGGCGGCTCCTATAATTCACCCCTCCACTTT. As protein: CASSGSFGGSYNSPLHF. Combining the CDR3 with reference TRBV19 and TRBJ1-6 gives the whole variable domain DGGITQSPKYLFRKEGQNVTLSCEQNLNHDAMYWYRQDPGQGLRLIYYSQIVNDFQKGDIAEGYSVSREKKESFPLTVTSAQKNPTAFYLCASSGSFGGSYNSPLHFGNGTRLTVT.

The chain is built from TRBV5-4 and TRBJ2-2, with D perhaps assigned TRBD1 or TRBD2 (6 bases each). Germline CDR1 and CDR2: SGHNT and YYREEE (reference sequence). This CDR3 is built from 14 residues. V was cut by 6 bases and J by 2 bases, with 11 bases left in between. The CDR3 region is CASTGGGNTGELFF. The CDR3 DNA reads as TGTGCCAGCACCGGAGGGGGTAACACCGGGGAGCTGTTTTTT.

The chain combines TRBV11-2 with TRBJ2-7; a possible D gene is TRBD2 (5 bases). V was clipped by 3 bases and J by 1 base, with 7 bases between them. This CDR3 has 13 residues. Germline V gene sequence: CDR1 SGHAT, CDR2 FQNNGV. CDR3 loop: CASSFRGSYEQYF. In nucleotides, the CDR3 is TGTGCCAGCAGCTTTCGGGGTTCCTACGAGCAGTACTTC.

With respect to this clone: Mismatch with germline at one junction end may stem from a read error. The rearrangement joins TRBV7-7 to TRBJ2-5; the D call may be TRBD1 or TRBD2 (6 bases each). Germline V gene lookup returns CDR1 SSHAT and CDR2 FNYEAQ (reference sequence). The CDR3 loop spans 15 amino acids. This CDR3 is CASSQPGAGRETQYF. The CDR3 DNA reads as TGTGCTAGCAGCCAACCGGGGGCGGGAAGGGAGACCCAGTACTTC.

This chain links TRBV5-6 with TRBJ1-1, with D maybe TRBD1 (5 bases). There are 15 residues in the CDR3. Germline values: CDR1 SGHDT, CDR2 YYEEEE. V was trimmed by 4 bases and J by 5 bases, leaving 18 bases between them. The DNA of the CDR3 is TGTGCCAGCAGCCGACAAGGGGCAGGGAGGACTGAAGCTTTCTTT. Amino acid sequence: CASSRQGAGRTEAFF.

This chain links TRBV7-3 with TRBJ1-1; 7 bases are shared with TRBD1. Germline values: CDR1 SGHTA, CDR2 FQGTGA. V was clipped by 3 bases and J by 9 bases; unmatched bases: 7. The CDR3 runs 13 residues. The CDR3, as DNA: TGTGCCAGCAGCTTGGCATCAGGGGGGCAAGCTTTCTTT. Protein product: CASSLASGGQAFF.

The gene calls are TRBV7-9 and TRBJ2-2; no clear D gene. Trimming removed 3 bases from V and 7 bases from J, with 9 bases in between. The germline gives CDR1 SEHNR, CDR2 FQNEAQ (reference sequence). The CDR3 has 13 residues. DNA for the CDR3: TGTGCCAGCAGCTTGAGGTTCATCGGGGAGCTGTTTTTT. It yields the protein CASSLRFIGELFF.

This chain joins TRBV5-1 and TRBJ1-1, with D hard to call. Germline-derived CDR1 and CDR2 are SGHRS and YFSETQ. This CDR3 comprises 13 residues. The V gene lost 0 bases and the J gene lost 11 bases, with 14 bases spanning the gap. The CDR3 spells CASSLGFLGEAFF. In DNA, the CDR3 is TGCGCCAGCAGCTTGGGGTTCCTCGGGGAGGCTTTCTTT. The full variable domain, completed using reference TRBV5-1 and TRBJ1-1, is KAGVTQTPRYLIKTRGQQVTLSCSPISGHRSVSWYQQTPGQGLQFLFEYFSETQRNKGNFPGRFSGRQFSNSRSEMNVSTLELGDSALYLCASSLGFLGEAFFGQGTRLTVV.

V and J are TRBV19 and TRBJ2-2; 7 positions match TRBD1. Trimming removed 5 bases from V and 4 bases from J; junction bases left unmatched: 4. CDR1 and CDR2 (germline): LNHDA, SQIVND (reference sequence). CDR3 length: 14 amino acids. As DNA, the CDR3 is TGTGCCAGTAGTGAGGGGGCGAGCACCGGGGAGCTGTTTTTT. Translated: CASSEGASTGELFF.

The J gene is TRBJ1-2, the V gene TRBV9; D not certain. Trimming removed 3 bases at V and 8 bases at J, with 14 bases between. This CDR3 comprises 13 residues. The germline CDR1 and CDR2 sequences are SGDLS and YYNGEE. The CDR3 coding sequence is TGTGCCAGCAGCGAAAACGGGTTCCAAGGCTACACCTTC. Protein: CASSENGFQGYTF.

The rearrangement joins TRBV4-1 to TRBJ2-2; 8 bases fit TRBD1. Germline values: CDR1 MGHRA, CDR2 YSYEKL. The CDR3 consists of 17 residues. The junction had 14 bases not matched to a gene; V was cut back by 1 base and J by 10 bases. CDR3 amino acids: CASSQGQGAAEREELFF. Here the CDR3 DNA reads TGCGCCAGCAGCCAAGGTCAGGGGGCCGCAGAAAGGGAGGAGCTGTTTTTT.

The V and J genes are TRBV7-8 and TRBJ1-5; tentatively, D is TRBD1 (6 bases). Germline CDR1 SGHVS, CDR2 FQNEAQ. The CDR3 covers 15 residues. Trimming stripped 4 bases from V and 4 bases from J, with 14 bases between. CDR3 DNA: TGTGCCAGCAGCTCCTCCACAGGGCCTAATCAGCCCCAGCATTTT. This encodes CASSSSTGPNQPQHF.

V usage is TRBV21-1 and J usage is TRBJ2-1. TRBV21-1 is labeled a pseudogene. The CDR3 is 18 amino acids. The CDR3 spells CASSKRSGQACSYNEQFF. The CDR3, as DNA: TGTGCCAGCAGCAAAAGGTCCGGGCAGGCCTGCTCCTACAATGAGCAGTTCTTC.

This clone appeared once. The V and J genes are TRBV5-8 and TRBJ1-6, with TRBD1 identical over 7 bases. The CDR3 is made up of 10 amino acids. The ends lost 4 bases at V and 17 bases at J; junction bases unmatched: 3. Looked up from germline, CDR1 is SGHTS and CDR2 is YDEGEE. CDR3 sequence reads: CASSMTGFHF. The CDR3 DNA follows: TGTGCCAGCAGCATGACAGGGTTCCACTTT. Drawing the rest from reference TRBV5-8 and TRBJ1-6, the complete variable domain is EAGVTQSPTHLIKTRGQQATLRCSPISGHTSVYWYQQALGLGLQFLLWYDEGEERNRGNFPPRFSGRQFPNYSSELNVNALELEDSALYLCASSMTGFHFGNGTRLTVT.

The chain has TRBV11-2 and TRBJ1-1, with D tentatively TRBD1 (6 bases). The germline V and J ends were trimmed by 0 bases and 4 bases, with 15 bases remaining between them. This CDR3 has 16 residues. Germline lookup yields CDR1 SGHAT and CDR2 FQNNGV. The CDR3: CASSLEVGALGTEAFF. The CDR3 DNA follows: TGTGCCAGCAGCTTAGAGGTGGGGGCGCTGGGCACTGAAGCTTTCTTT.

The gene calls are TRBV5-5 and TRBJ1-5; possibly TRBD1 for D (5 bases). The CDR3 totals 14 residues. Germline CDR1 is SGHKS and CDR2 is YYEKEE (reference sequence). Trimming stripped 0 bases from V and 3 bases from J, with 7 bases between. CDR3 bases: TGTGCCAGCAGCTTGGCGGGGGACAATCAGCCCCAGCATTTT. Translated, it gives CASSLAGDNQPQHF.

This chain uses TRBV30 with TRBJ1-5, with TRBD1 matching 7 bases. The CDR3 has 14 residues. Germline-derived CDR1 and CDR2 are GTSNPN and SVGIG (reference sequence). J was trimmed by 4 bases and V by 2 bases; bases with no gene match: 5. This CDR3 reads CAWSLNRGNQPQHF. In nucleotides, the CDR3 is TGTGCCTGGAGTCTTAACAGGGGAAATCAGCCCCAGCATTTT.

The J gene is TRBJ1-2, the V gene TRBV6-1; D uncertain. CDR3 length equals 14 residues. V was trimmed by 3 bases and J by 4 bases, leaving 12 bases between them. Germline CDR1 reads MNHNS; CDR2 reads SASEGT. CDR3 sequence reads: CASSESGPVYGYTF. CDR3 bases: TGTGCCAGCAGTGAGAGTGGGCCCGTCTATGGCTACACCTTC.